The next 30 T cell receptor beta chains were all read from a single sample in a study of spatial heterogeneity in lung cancer. Time point given: sample taken at primary tumor resection. Whole RNA, which was extracted from tumor, nontumor lung tissue or frozen PBMC, was sequenced without any cell sorting. Using its own MiXCR run on the 5' RACE reads, TCRdb lists one record per CDR3 protein. The profile shows some 29,000 distinct CDR3 sequences, 7.5% to 10% of them singletons. The material sequenced was PBMCs, taken at surgery. The source of these receptors is a female donor with early-stage non-small cell lung cancer.

This clonotype occurred many times. The chain couples TRBV12-3 or TRBV12-4 to TRBJ2-1, with 7 bases aligning to TRBD2. The V segment lost 3 bases and the J segment 9 bases; nucleotides outside the gene matches: 11. The CDR3 covers 15 residues. The CDR3 protein is CASSFPQGRESEQFF. For the CDR3, the DNA is TGTGCCAGCAGTTTCCCCCAAGGGCGGGAGAGTGAGCAGTTCTTC.

V and J are TRBV5-6 and TRBJ2-5; 9 nucleotides line up with TRBD1. Germline V gene lookup returns CDR1 SGHDT and CDR2 YYEEEE. Germline trimming cut 2 bases from V and 4 bases from J; bases unmatched to any gene: 9. The CDR3 sequence is 16 residues long. The CDR3 sequence: CASSFGQGKVIETQYF. The DNA of the CDR3 is TGTGCCAGCAGCTTCGGACAGGGGAAAGTAATAGAGACCCAGTACTTC.

The chain employs TRBV20-1 and TRBJ2-3, with D possibly TRBD1 on 6 matching bases. Trimming removed 2 bases at V and 6 bases at J, with 18 bases between. Germline CDR1 is DFQATT and CDR2 is SNEGSKA (reference sequence). The CDR3 loop spans 15 amino acids. CDR3 nucleotide sequence: TGCAGTGCTAGACCCCTGACAGGTCGGGCGGATACGCAGTATTTT. This sequence encodes CSARPLTGRADTQYF.

There are many counts of this clonotype. The chain links TRBV4-1 to TRBJ2-1; 14 positions agree with TRBD2. This CDR3 has 14 residues. With V trimmed by 1 base and J by 15 bases, 5 bases remained unmatched. Germline assignment: CDR1 MGHRA and CDR2 YSYEKL. In nucleotides, the CDR3 is TGCGCCAGCAGCCAAGCGGGGACTAGCGGGAGTCGGTTCTTC. It specifies CASSQAGTSGSRFF.

This chain connects TRBV4-2 to TRBJ2-7; no clear D gene. The CDR3 is 14 residues long. Trimming left V 0 bases short and J 7 bases short, with 13 bases between. Germline CDR1 reads LGHNA; CDR2 reads YNFKEQ. CDR3 nucleotide sequence: TGTGCCAGCAGCCAAGAACGATTTTCGGGTGAGCAGTACTTC. Its translation: CASSQERFSGEQYF.

Many counts were recorded for this clonotype. The J gene is TRBJ2-1, the V gene TRBV12-3 or TRBV12-4; 9 bases align to TRBD1. CDR3 length: 17 residues. J lost 4 bases, V lost 1 base, and 8 bases had no gene match. The CDR3 DNA sequence: TGTGCCAGCAGTTTAGGGGAGACAGGGGGGCTATACAATGAGCAGTTCTTC. Translating gives CASSLGETGGLYNEQFF.

This clonotype was detected many times. The rearrangement uses TRBV27 and TRBJ1-6, with 7 bases fitting TRBD1. CDR1 and CDR2 (germline): MNHEY, SMNVEV (reference sequence). The CDR3 is 20 amino acids. V trimming: 0 bases; J trimming: 7 bases; junction bases outside the gene matches: 18. This CDR3 reads CASSLSERPAWTGPNSPLHF. The CDR3, as DNA: TGTGCCAGCAGTTTATCGGAACGTCCTGCGTGGACAGGCCCAAATTCACCCCTCCACTTT.

This clonotype was counted ten times or more. This chain connects TRBV12-3 or TRBV12-4 to TRBJ1-4; 9 nucleotides match TRBD1. J gave up 11 bases and V 2 bases, and 12 bases lay outside the gene matches. This CDR3 spans 16 amino acids. CDR3 DNA sequence: TGTGCCAGCAGTTTACGGGATGGGACAGGGAGGGAGAAACTGTTTTTT. This codes for CASSLRDGTGREKLFF.

This clonotype was counted a few times. The CDR3 spells CASRSFLVAHEQYV. In DNA form, the CDR3 reads TGTGCCAGCAGATCCTTCCTAGTCGCCCACGAGCAGTACGTC. V and J are TRBV6-5 and TRBJ2-7, with no clear D. V was shortened by 6 bases and J by 5 bases, with 17 bases between the two germline ends. CDR1 and CDR2 from the germline V gene are MNHEY and SVGAGI. The CDR3 contains 14 residues.

This clonotype was seen ten or more times. V is TRBV12-2 and J is TRBJ2-7. TRBV12-2 is a recognized pseudogene. This CDR3 comprises 15 residues. The CDR3 sequence: CASRTLSGGSYEQYV. The CDR3 region has the DNA TGTGCAAGTCGCACACTCTCCGGGGGCTCCTACGAGCAGTACGTC.

This clonotype has at least ten counts. The genes are TRBV28 and TRBJ2-7; D uncertain. V was shortened by 5 bases and J by 2 bases, with 16 bases between the two germline ends. The CDR3 runs 15 residues. Germline V gene lookup returns CDR1 MDHEN and CDR2 SYDVKM. CDR3 nucleotides: TGTGCCAGCAGTCGAACAGCCTTATTGACCTACGAGCAGTACTTC. Its protein product is CASSRTALLTYEQYF.

This clonotype was counted only a few times. This chain connects TRBV7-9 to TRBJ2-7, with TRBD2 identical over 9 bases. The germline CDR1 and CDR2 sequences are SEHNR and FQNEAQ (reference sequence). CDR3 length: 15 residues. Unmatched junction bases numbered 6, after V lost 2 bases and J lost 4 bases. The CDR3 sequence is CASSLLAGARYEQYV. CDR3 sequence (DNA): TGTGCCAGCAGCTTATTAGCGGGGGCCAGGTACGAGCAGTACGTC.

The genes are TRBV5-1 and TRBJ1-5, with D perhaps matching TRBD1 (6 bases). This CDR3 spans 14 amino acids. The ends were cut back, 0 bases at V and 10 bases at J, with 14 bases in the middle. CDR1 and CDR2 (germline): SGHRS, YFSETQ. CDR3 nucleotides: TGCGCCAGCAGCTTGGGACAGGCCGGCGCCCCCCAGCATTTT. This translates into CASSLGQAGAPQHF.

This clonotype was seen ten or more times. The V gene is TRBV18, the J gene TRBJ1-2; 7 bases align to TRBD1. Germline V CDR1 and CDR2: KGHSH, LQKENI. The trim removed 2 bases at V and 2 bases at J, leaving 5 bases unmatched. The CDR3 spans 15 residues. This CDR3 reads CASSPGIQGNYGYTF. CDR3 sequence (DNA): TGTGCCAGCTCACCAGGGATACAGGGGAACTATGGCTACACCTTC.

This clonotype was detected ten times or more. The DNA of the CDR3 is TGTGCCAGCAGTGACACAAGGTTAACCTTGAATCAAGAGACCCAGTACTTC. This sequence encodes CASSDTRLTLNQETQYF. V usage is TRBV27 and J usage is TRBJ2-5; the D is unclear. CDR1 MNHEY and CDR2 SMNVEV come from the germline V gene (reference sequence). V was trimmed by 5 bases and J by 2 bases, leaving 21 bases between them. The CDR3 length is 17 residues.

Many counts were recorded for this clonotype. The chain links TRBV4-1 to TRBJ2-1; weak D call: TRBD2 (6 bases). The V end was cut by 6 bases, the J end by 0 bases, with 18 bases between. The CDR3 covers 17 residues. Per germline, CDR1 MGHRA and CDR2 YSYEKL. CDR3 DNA: TGCGCCAGCAGGGATTTCTTTGCGGGGCACTCCTACAATGAGCAGTTCTTC. Its protein product is CASRDFFAGHSYNEQFF.

This clonotype was observed at least ten times. This chain links TRBV2 with TRBJ1-1; D perhaps matches TRBD1 (5 bases). V lost 6 bases, J lost 4 bases, and 15 bases lay in between. Looked up from germline, CDR1 is SNHLY and CDR2 is FYNNEI. The CDR3 loop spans 14 amino acids. The CDR3 nucleotides are TGTGCCAGCAGGGGACTGTTGGGGGGCACTGAAGCTTTCTTT. The encoded protein is CASRGLLGGTEAFF.

This clonotype showed up many times. V is TRBV29-1 and J is TRBJ1-3; D is unresolved. This CDR3 is 12 amino acids long. From germline, CDR1 is SQVTM and CDR2 ANQGSEA. V lost 3 bases to trimming and J lost 4 bases, with 7 bases between them. In nucleotides, the CDR3 is TGCAGCGTTGATGGGCAGGGAAACACCATATATTTT. This translates into CSVDGQGNTIYF. The full variable domain, rest sourced from reference TRBV29-1 and TRBJ1-3, is SAVISQKPSRDICQRGTSLTIQCQVDSQVTMMFWYRQQPGQSLTLIATANQGSEATYESGFVIDKFPISRPNLTFSTLTVSNMSPEDSSIYLCSVDGQGNTIYFGEGSWLTVV.

The chain employs TRBV7-2 and TRBJ2-4; 10 nucleotides agree with TRBD2. CDR3 length: 16 amino acids. Germline values: CDR1 SGHTA, CDR2 FQGNSA. V lost 4 bases and J lost 5; bases outside the gene matches: 8. The CDR3 nucleotides are TGTGCCAGCAGCTCTAGAGCGGGAGGGCCGGAAAACATTCAGTACTTC. It is translated as CASSSRAGGPENIQYF.

V is TRBV11-2 and J is TRBJ2-2; D not certain. Germline V gene sequence: CDR1 SGHAT, CDR2 FQNNGV. The CDR3 spans 15 residues. V was clipped by 3 bases and J by 6 bases, with 14 bases between them. The CDR3 sequence is CASSFEYSFSGELFF. The CDR3 DNA reads TGTGCCAGCAGCTTTGAATACAGCTTCTCCGGGGAGCTGTTTTTT.

This clonotype appeared many times. The genes are TRBV19 and TRBJ2-2; D not certain. The germline V gene encodes CDR1 LNHDA and CDR2 SQIVND (reference sequence). CDR3 length: 16 residues. Trimming took 1 base from V and 0 from J, leaving 9 bases between them. In DNA, the CDR3 is TGTGCCAGTAGTATAGGCGGCCGGTCGAACACCGGGGAGCTGTTTTTT. Its protein product is CASSIGGRSNTGELFF.

This clonotype was observed at least ten times. The CDR3 loop reads CASSSISGIYTDTQYF. In nucleotides, the CDR3 is TGTGCCAGCAGCTCGATTAGCGGAATATACACAGATACGCAGTATTTT. V and J are TRBV11-3 and TRBJ2-3; perhaps TRBD2 as D (6 bases). In germline, CDR1 is SGHNT, CDR2 YENEEA. Trimming stripped 4 bases from V and 2 bases from J, with 16 bases between. The CDR3 loop spans 16 amino acids.

The table lists this clonotype with many counts. This chain uses TRBV20-1 with TRBJ2-1, with a possible D match to TRBD2 (6 bases). Germline CDR1 and CDR2: DFQATT and SNEGSKA (reference sequence). Trimming removed 5 bases from V and 4 bases from J, with 9 bases in between. This CDR3 contains 12 residues. CDR3 region: CSAEGLYNEQFF. DNA of the CDR3: TGCAGTGCTGAGGGACTTTACAATGAGCAGTTCTTC.

This clonotype was recorded many times. V is TRBV30 and J is TRBJ1-4; D is ambiguous. Germline V CDR1 and CDR2: GTSNPN, SVGIG (reference sequence). V dropped 3 bases and J dropped 5 bases, with 10 bases sitting between them. The CDR3 spans 13 residues. CDR3 protein: CAWSGTPNEKLFF. CDR3 DNA: TGTGCCTGGAGCGGCACACCGAATGAAAAACTGTTTTTT. The full variable domain, completed using reference TRBV30 and TRBJ1-4, is SQTIHQWPATLVQPVGSPLSLECTVEGTSNPNLYWYRQAAGRGLQLLFYSVGIGQISSEVPQNLSASRPQDRQFILSSKKLLLSDSGFYLCAWSGTPNEKLFFGSGTQLSVL.

Many counts were recorded for this clonotype. The V and J genes are TRBV5-1 and TRBJ1-1; 8 nucleotides align to TRBD1. After removal of 0 bases from V and 4 bases from J, the junction contained 14 bases not matched to a gene. Germline CDR1 SGHRS, CDR2 YFSETQ. The length of the CDR3 is 18 residues. DNA for the CDR3: TGCGCCAGCAGCTTGGATGGACAGGGAAGGAGTCGCGGCACTGAAGCTTTCTTT. It translates to CASSLDGQGRSRGTEAFF. Variable domain in full (rest from reference TRBV5-1 and TRBJ1-1): KAGVTQTPRYLIKTRGQQVTLSCSPISGHRSVSWYQQTPGQGLQFLFEYFSETQRNKGNFPGRFSGRQFSNSRSEMNVSTLELGDSALYLCASSLDGQGRSRGTEAFFGQGTRLTVV.

The table lists this clonotype with a few counts. This chain links TRBV6-2 or TRBV6-3 with TRBJ1-6; unclear D gene. Trimming removed 4 bases from V and 8 bases from J, with 9 bases in between. Germline V lookup: CDR1 MNHEY, CDR2 SVGEGT. The CDR3 loop spans 13 amino acids. The CDR3 nucleotides are TGTGCCAGCAGTTTCCCGAACCATTCACCCCTCCACTTT. Its protein is CASSFPNHSPLHF.

The table lists this clonotype with many counts. One end of the junction fails to match germline, which may point to a read error. This rearrangement joins TRBV7-7 to TRBJ2-1; TRBD1 aligns across 9 bases. The CDR3 runs to 15 residues. Looked up from germline, CDR1 is SSHAT and CDR2 is FNYEAQ (reference sequence). This CDR3 reads CASSLRLQGADEQFF. The CDR3 bases are TGTGCTAGCAGCCTAAGGCTACAGGGGGCCGATGAGCAGTTCTTC. Filled out from reference TRBV7-7 and TRBJ2-1, the complete variable domain reads GAGVSQSPRYKVTKRGQDVTLRCDPISSHATLYWYQQALGQGPEFLTYFNYEAQPDKSGLPSDRFSAERPEGSISTLTIQRTEQRDSAMYRCASSLRLQGADEQFFGPGTRLTVL.

This clonotype has at least ten counts. V and J are TRBV6-2 or TRBV6-3 and TRBJ2-7; 12 positions agree with TRBD2. The length of the CDR3 is 13 residues. The germline CDR1 and CDR2 sequences are MNHEY and SVGEGT. V lost 6 bases, J lost 11 bases, and 8 bases stayed unmatched. In DNA form, the CDR3 reads TGTGCCAGCAGCTCCGGACTAGCGGGAAGAAAGTACGTC. Protein sequence: CASSSGLAGRKYV.

This clonotype was seen ten or more times. V usage is TRBV7-2 and J usage is TRBJ2-2; TRBD1 or TRBD2 may be the D gene (5 bases each). The germline V gene has CDR1 SGHTA and CDR2 FQGNSA. CDR3 size: 15 residues. V was clipped by 5 bases and J by 1 base, with 11 bases between them. The CDR3 DNA follows: TGTGCCAGCAGCCACCGGGACGAGAACACCGGGGAGCTGTTTTTT. This translates into CASSHRDENTGELFF.

This chain joins TRBV6-1 and TRBJ1-5; no definite D call. The CDR3 sequence is 12 residues long. Germline CDR1 is MNHNS and CDR2 is SASEGT. Deletions cut 3 bases from V and 6 bases from J, with 6 bases between. CDR3 sequence: CASSDSFQPQHF. CDR3 nucleotides: TGTGCCAGCAGTGACAGTTTTCAGCCCCAGCATTTT.